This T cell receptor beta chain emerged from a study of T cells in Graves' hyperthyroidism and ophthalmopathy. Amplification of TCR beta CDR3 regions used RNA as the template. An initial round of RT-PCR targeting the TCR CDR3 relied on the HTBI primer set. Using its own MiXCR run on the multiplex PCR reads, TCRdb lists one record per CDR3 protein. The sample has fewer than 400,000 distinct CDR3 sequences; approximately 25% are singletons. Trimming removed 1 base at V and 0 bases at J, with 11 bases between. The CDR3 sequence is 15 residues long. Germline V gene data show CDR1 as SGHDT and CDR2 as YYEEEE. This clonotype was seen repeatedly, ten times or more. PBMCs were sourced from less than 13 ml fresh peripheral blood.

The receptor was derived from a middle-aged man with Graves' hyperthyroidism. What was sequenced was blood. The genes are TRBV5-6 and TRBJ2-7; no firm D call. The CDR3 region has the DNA TGTGCCAGCAGCTTGTCTGGGCTTAGCTCCTACGAGCAGTACTTC. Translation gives CASSLSGLSSYEQYF.